This TCR beta chain was observed in a study of blood T cell repertoires in COVID-19. Study as a whole: Samples came from the United States, Italy and Spain, spanning acute and convalescent COVID-19.

In the source study's methods: Amplification with reference gene primers provided the estimates of nucleated cell counts. The data were produced by immunoSEQ multiplex PCR, yet TCRdb's version contains in-frame clones alone and is incomplete. D and trimming were read from the DNA, whereas the V and J calls and clone size are those reported in that table. The sample carries around 450,000 clones, roughly nine tenths recorded once. CDR1 and CDR2 (germline): MDHEN, SYDVKM. Deletions cut 3 bases from V and 4 bases from J, with 16 bases between. CDR3 length: 15 amino acids. Across over 20 US areas, participants ranged in age from roughly 18 to 95 years. Either two negative PCRs, clearance, or symptom resolution qualified Cohort 3 donors as recovered.

Sequences were obtained from PBMCs or T cells enriched from blood (not recorded which). The clonotype comes from a woman between 18 and 30 years old who had recovered from COVID-19. This chain joins TRBV28 and TRBJ2-7; the D gene is possibly TRBD1 (6 bases). CDR3 DNA sequence: TGTGCCAGCAGTTTTTACCAGGGGCTCAAGTACGAGCAGTACTTC. Encoded protein: CASSFYQGLKYEQYF.